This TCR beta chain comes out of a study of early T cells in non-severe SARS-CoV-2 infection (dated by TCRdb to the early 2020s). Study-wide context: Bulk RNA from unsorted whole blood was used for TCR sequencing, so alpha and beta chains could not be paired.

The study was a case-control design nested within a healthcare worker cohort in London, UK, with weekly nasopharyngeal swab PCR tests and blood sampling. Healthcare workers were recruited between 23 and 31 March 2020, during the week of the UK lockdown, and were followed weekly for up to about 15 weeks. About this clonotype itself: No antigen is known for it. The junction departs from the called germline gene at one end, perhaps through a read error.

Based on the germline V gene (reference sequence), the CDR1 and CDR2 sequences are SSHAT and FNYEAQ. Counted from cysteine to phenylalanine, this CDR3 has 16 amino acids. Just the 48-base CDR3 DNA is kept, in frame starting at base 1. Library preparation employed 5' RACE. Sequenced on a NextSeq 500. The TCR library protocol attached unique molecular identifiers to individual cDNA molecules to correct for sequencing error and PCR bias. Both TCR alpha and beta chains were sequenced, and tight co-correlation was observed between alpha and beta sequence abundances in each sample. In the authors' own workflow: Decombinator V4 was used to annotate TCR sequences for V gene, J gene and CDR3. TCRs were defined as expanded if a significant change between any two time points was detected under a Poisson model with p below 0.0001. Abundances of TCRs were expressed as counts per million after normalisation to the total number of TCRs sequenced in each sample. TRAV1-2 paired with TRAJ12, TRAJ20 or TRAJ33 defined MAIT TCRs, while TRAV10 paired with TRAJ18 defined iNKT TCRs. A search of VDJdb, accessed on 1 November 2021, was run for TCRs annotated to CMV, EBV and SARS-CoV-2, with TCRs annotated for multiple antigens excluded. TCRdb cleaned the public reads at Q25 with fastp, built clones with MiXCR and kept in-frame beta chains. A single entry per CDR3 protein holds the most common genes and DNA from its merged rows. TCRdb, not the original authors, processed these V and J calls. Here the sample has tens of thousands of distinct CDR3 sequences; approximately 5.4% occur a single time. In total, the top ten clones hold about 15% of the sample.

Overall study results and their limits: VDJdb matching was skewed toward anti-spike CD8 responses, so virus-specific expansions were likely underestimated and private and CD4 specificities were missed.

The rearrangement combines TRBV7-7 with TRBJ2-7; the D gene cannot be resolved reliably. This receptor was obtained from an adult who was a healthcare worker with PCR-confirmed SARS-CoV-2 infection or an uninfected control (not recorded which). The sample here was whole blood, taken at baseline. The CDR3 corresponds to CASSPVSRQSSYEQYF. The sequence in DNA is TGTGCTAGCAGCCCTGTGTCTCGGCAGAGCTCCTACGAGCAGTACTTC.